Below, 32 T cell receptor beta chains from the same sample are listed, as sequenced in a study of cytotoxic CD8 clonotypes in ibrutinib-treated CLL. Assay: immunoSEQ multiplex PCR; the TCRdb copy retains only in-frame clones and omits some. Of around 200,000 clones listed, 70% are singletons. Specimen: PBMCs, collected after 12 months of ibrutinib treatment. The receptors were gathered from a human donor with chronic lymphocytic leukemia.

J is TRBJ2-7 and V is TRBV11-2; D perhaps matches TRBD2 (6 bases). The CDR3 runs to 14 residues. V lost 2 bases, J lost 2 bases, and 10 bases lay in between. Germline CDR1 reads SGHAT; CDR2 reads FQNNGV. CDR3 nucleotides: TGTGCCAGCAGCTTAATGGCGGGGCCCTACGAGCAGTACTTC. As protein: CASSLMAGPYEQYF.

This clone was recorded once. The J gene is TRBJ1-4, the V gene TRBV15, with 9 positions matching TRBD1. The CDR3 extends over 13 amino acids. Germline assignment: CDR1 LNHNV and CDR2 YYDKDF (reference sequence). The trim removed 5 bases at V and 10 bases at J, leaving 5 bases unmatched. The CDR3 DNA reads as TGTGCCACCAGCTTGGACAGGGGTGGAAAACTGTTTTTT. It translates to CATSLDRGGKLFF.

This chain uses TRBV4-1 with TRBJ2-5; D is unclear. The V gene's germline CDR1 is MGHRA and CDR2 YSYEKL. V shed 4 bases and J shed 5 bases, with 14 bases lying between them. The CDR3 totals 14 residues. The CDR3 DNA reads as TGCGCCAGCAGCCGGCAGAACCTCGGTGAGACCCAGTACTTC. It translates to CASSRQNLGETQYF.

The chain joins TRBV10-3 to TRBJ2-3, with D possibly matching TRBD2 (6 bases). This CDR3 is 17 amino acids long. Trimming pared 3 bases from V and 2 bases from J, leaving 18 bases between. CDR1 and CDR2 (germline): ENHRY, SYGVKD. The DNA for the CDR3 is TGTGCCATCAGTGATAGGAAGTCTAGCGACCTCACAGATACGCAGTATTTT. The encoded protein is CAISDRKSSDLTDTQYF.

This chain joins TRBV28 and TRBJ2-6, with D uncertain. The germline gives CDR1 MDHEN, CDR2 SYDVKM. The CDR3 consists of 16 residues. Between the trimmed V and J ends, which lost 4 bases and 2 bases, there was a span of 12 bases. The CDR3 DNA is TGTGCCAGCAGTTCGCCTAGGGTAGCTGGGGCCAACGTCCTGACTTTC. Protein product: CASSSPRVAGANVLTF.

V usage is TRBV14 and J usage is TRBJ2-7; 7 bases are shared with TRBD1. The CDR3 runs 15 residues. The V and J ends lost 6 bases and 5 bases, in that order; junction bases with no gene match: 13. Germline loops: CDR1 SGHDN, CDR2 FVKESK. CDR3: CASSLLRGQAHEQYF. The CDR3 DNA reads as TGTGCCAGCAGTCTCCTCCGTGGACAGGCCCACGAGCAGTACTTC.

As regards this clone: The germline gene is not matched at one end of the junction; a read error may be the cause. J is TRBJ1-2 and V is TRBV20-1; TRBD1 is a possible D gene (6 bases). Germline values: CDR1 DFQATT, CDR2 SNEGSKA (reference sequence). The CDR3 is 11 amino acids. The CDR3 region is CSARVSWTEFF. In DNA, the CDR3 is TGCAGTGCTAGAGTGAGTTGGACAGAATTCTTC.

Only a few counts were recorded for this clone. The chain is built from TRBV25-1 and TRBJ1-2; D might be TRBD1 (5 bases). The CDR3 loop spans 14 amino acids. CDR1 is MGHDK, CDR2 SYGVNS, per germline. Trimming removed 4 bases from V and 7 bases from J, with 16 bases in between. The CDR3 sequence: CASSGGARLSGYTF. The CDR3 DNA follows: TGTGCCAGCAGTGGAGGGGCGCGACTTAGTGGCTACACCTTC.

A single count supports this clone. The chain couples TRBV11-3 to TRBJ2-1; 7 bases agree with TRBD1. The CDR3 is 15 amino acids. Trimming at V came to 5 bases and at J to 4 bases, leaving 8 bases not matched to a gene. The V gene's germline CDR1 is SGHNT and CDR2 YENEEA. The CDR3 nucleotides read TGTGCCAGCAGCGCTGACAGGGATTTGTACAATGAGCAGTTCTTC. This codes for CASSADRDLYNEQFF.

The J gene is TRBJ2-7, the V gene TRBV19; D is perhaps TRBD1 (6 bases). The germline gives CDR1 LNHDA, CDR2 SQIVND (reference sequence). Trimming took 6 bases from V and 9 from J, leaving 15 bases between them. The CDR3 is 12 amino acids. The CDR3 DNA reads as TGTGCCAGTAGCGACAGGCAAGGGTTGCAGTACTTC. Its protein product is CASSDRQGLQYF.

J is TRBJ1-2 and V is TRBV29-1; D is undetermined. CDR1 and CDR2 (germline): SQVTM, ANQGSEA. This CDR3 spans 14 amino acids. V was shortened by 0 bases and J by 6 bases, with 14 bases between the two germline ends. This CDR3 reads CSVEDLWVLDGYTF. As DNA, the CDR3 is TGCAGCGTTGAAGATCTGTGGGTTCTCGATGGCTACACCTTC.

The J gene is TRBJ2-5, the V gene TRBV11-2; tentatively, D is TRBD1 or TRBD2 (5 bases each). V was clipped by 3 bases and J by 8 bases, with 10 bases between them. CDR3 size: 12 residues. Germline V gene lookup returns CDR1 SGHAT and CDR2 FQNNGV. DNA for the CDR3: TGTGCCAGCAGCTTCAGCCGGGACACCCAGTACTTC. Translation: CASSFSRDTQYF. Variable domain in full (rest from reference TRBV11-2 and TRBJ2-5): EAGVAQSPRYKIIEKRQSVAFWCNPISGHATLYWYQQILGQGPKLLIQFQNNGVVDDSQLPKDRFSAERLKGVDSTLKIQPAKLEDSAVYLCASSFSRDTQYFGPGTRLLVL.

CDR3 amino acids: CASSLGRVVGYTF. CDR3 DNA: TGTGCCAGCAGCTTAGGCAGGGTGGTTGGCTACACCTTC. The chain has TRBV7-8 and TRBJ1-2; perhaps TRBD1 as D (5 bases). The CDR3 runs 13 residues. Germline CDR1 and CDR2: SGHVS and FQNEAQ. Trimming left V 1 base short and J 7 bases short, with 10 bases between.

DNA for the CDR3: TGTGCCAGCAGTTCCGCCTATGGACCCGGAAACACCATATATTTT. This encodes CASSSAYGPGNTIYF. V is TRBV6-6 and J is TRBJ1-3; D gene uncertain. V shed 4 bases and J shed 4 bases, with 14 bases lying between them. Germline loops: CDR1 MNHNY, CDR2 SVGAGI (reference sequence). The CDR3 contains 15 residues.

The gene calls are TRBV28 and TRBJ2-3, with 11 bases matching TRBD2. Germline lookup yields CDR1 MDHEN and CDR2 SYDVKM. The CDR3 covers 15 residues. Trimming took 4 bases from V and 7 from J; bases not matched to a gene: 7. The CDR3 DNA reads TGTGCCAGCAGTTCTGTAGCGGGAGGGCCGTATACGCAGTATTTT. It translates to CASSSVAGGPYTQYF.

The V gene is TRBV11-2, the J gene TRBJ1-2; D remains unclear. Germline loops: CDR1 SGHAT, CDR2 FQNNGV. With 5 bases removed from V and 8 bases from J, the gap between germline ends came to 21 bases. The CDR3 contains 15 residues. The CDR3 region has the DNA TGTGCCAGCAGCCTTGGCGGAGCTAACGTGGAGGGCTACACCTTC. Encoded protein: CASSLGGANVEGYTF.

The chain combines TRBV19 with TRBJ2-4; D might be TRBD2 (5 bases). This CDR3 region has 14 residues. The V and J ends lost 3 bases and 1 base respectively, with 7 bases between them. The V gene's germline CDR1 is LNHDA and CDR2 SQIVND (reference sequence). The CDR3 here is CASSIWEAKNIQYF. In nucleotides, the CDR3 is TGTGCCAGTAGTATTTGGGAGGCCAAAAACATTCAGTACTTC.

The chain employs TRBV4-1 and TRBJ1-2; no clear D gene. Germline lookup yields CDR1 MGHRA and CDR2 YSYEKL. With 0 bases removed from V and 1 base from J, the gap between germline ends came to 15 bases. This CDR3 is 17 amino acids long. The CDR3 here is CASSQDVETSFNYGYTF. The CDR3 nucleotides are TGCGCCAGCAGCCAAGATGTTGAGACATCCTTTAACTATGGCTACACCTTC.

The chain combines TRBV30 with TRBJ1-1; 7 positions match TRBD1. The CDR3 is 15 residues long. Germline CDR1 is GTSNPN and CDR2 is SVGIG (reference sequence). The junction had 8 bases not matched to a gene; V was cut back by 0 bases and J by 4 bases. In DNA form, the CDR3 reads TGTGCCTGGAGTGTAAGACAGGGAAGGAGCACTGAAGCTTTCTTT. It translates to CAWSVRQGRSTEAFF. The full variable domain, rest sourced from reference TRBV30 and TRBJ1-1, is SQTIHQWPATLVQPVGSPLSLECTVEGTSNPNLYWYRQAAGRGLQLLFYSVGIGQISSEVPQNLSASRPQDRQFILSSKKLLLSDSGFYLCAWSVRQGRSTEAFFGQGTRLTVV.

As regards this clone: A read error is possible here, since a much larger clone lies one base away. This chain connects TRBV7-9 to TRBJ2-1, with D hard to call. The CDR3 extends over 14 amino acids. V was cut by 5 bases and J by 5 bases, with 13 bases left in between. Germline lookup yields CDR1 SEHNR and CDR2 FQNEAQ (reference sequence). This CDR3 reads CASSALRNHNEQFF. CDR3 coding DNA: TGTGCCAGCAGCGCGCTCCGGAACCACAATGAGCAGTTCTTC.

The chain is built from TRBV7-2 and TRBJ2-1; D unresolved. Trimming removed 6 bases at V and 2 bases at J, with 8 bases between. The CDR3 spans 13 residues. The germline V gene has CDR1 SGHTA and CDR2 FQGNSA. DNA for the CDR3: TGTGCCAGCAGGGAAGCGACCTACAATGAGCAGTTCTTC. This translates into CASREATYNEQFF.

The chain is built from TRBV28 and TRBJ1-2; D unresolved. The V gene lost 2 bases and the J gene lost 7 bases, with 20 bases spanning the gap. The CDR3 extends over 16 amino acids. Germline CDR1 reads MDHEN; CDR2 reads SYDVKM. The CDR3 sequence: CASSLLRGAGSAGYTF. The CDR3 nucleotides are TGTGCCAGCAGTTTACTCCGAGGCGCCGGGAGCGCTGGCTACACCTTC.

Regarding this clone: At the DNA level, this CDR3 is encoded by other sequences in the same sample as well. This rearrangement joins TRBV6-5 to TRBJ2-1; 7 bases align to TRBD1. Germline assignment: CDR1 MNHEY and CDR2 SVGAGI. With V trimmed by 5 bases and J by 3 bases, 4 bases remained unmatched. The CDR3 runs to 14 residues. Here the CDR3 reads CASSEGQLYNEQFF. The CDR3 DNA reads as TGTGCCAGCAGTGAGGGACAGCTCTACAATGAGCAGTTCTTC.

The DNA for the CDR3 is TGTGCCTCCCAACCGGACAACTCCTACGAGCAGTACTTC. As protein: CASQPDNSYEQYF. J is TRBJ2-7 and V is TRBV9, with a weak D call TRBD1 (5 bases). This CDR3 contains 13 residues. Germline lookup yields CDR1 SGDLS and CDR2 YYNGEE. Trimming pared 10 bases from V and 0 bases from J, leaving 14 bases between.

The chain combines TRBV7-9 with TRBJ1-2; TRBD1 is a possible D gene (6 bases). V shed 5 bases and J shed 4 bases, with 11 bases lying between them. Germline V lookup: CDR1 SEHNR, CDR2 FQNEAQ (reference sequence). The CDR3 has 13 residues. CDR3 region: CASSPTGLYGYTF. In DNA form, the CDR3 reads TGTGCCAGCAGCCCCACAGGGCTCTATGGCTACACCTTC.

V usage is TRBV11-3 and J usage is TRBJ2-1; 9 positions agree with TRBD2. V lost 5 bases, J lost 4 bases, and 6 bases stayed unmatched. Germline V gene sequence: CDR1 SGHNT, CDR2 YENEEA. The CDR3 spans 15 residues. The CDR3 is CASSLHGLAYNEQFF. The CDR3 nucleotides are TGTGCCAGCAGCCTACACGGACTAGCGTACAATGAGCAGTTCTTC.

The chain carries TRBV2 and TRBJ1-1, with 7 bases fitting TRBD1. The CDR3 runs 15 residues. Germline V lookup: CDR1 SNHLY, CDR2 FYNNEI. V lost 8 bases, J lost 0 bases, and 9 bases stayed unmatched. The CDR3 loop reads CASYEMTGMNTEAFF. CDR3 nucleotide sequence: TGTGCCAGCTATGAGATGACAGGGATGAACACTGAAGCTTTCTTT.

This clone turned up a few times. The rearrangement links TRBV7-9 to TRBJ1-5, with D hard to call. V was trimmed by 1 base and J by 1 base, leaving 5 bases between them. The CDR3 is made up of 14 amino acids. The V gene's germline CDR1 is SEHNR and CDR2 FQNEAQ (reference sequence). The CDR3 DNA reads TGTGCCAGCAGCTTAGTAGGCAGCAATCAGCCCCAGCATTTT. Translation gives CASSLVGSNQPQHF.

This chain links TRBV30 with TRBJ2-2; D unclear. V was pared by 8 bases and J by 5 bases, with 9 bases between. The CDR3 consists of 11 residues. Germline CDR1 and CDR2: GTSNPN and SVGIG (reference sequence). The CDR3 is CALVRTGELFF. CDR3 DNA: TGTGCCCTGGTTCGTACCGGGGAGCTGTTTTTT. Combining the CDR3 with reference TRBV30 and TRBJ2-2 gives the whole variable domain SQTIHQWPATLVQPVGSPLSLECTVEGTSNPNLYWYRQAAGRGLQLLFYSVGIGQISSEVPQNLSASRPQDRQFILSSKKLLLSDSGFYLCALVRTGELFFGEGSRLTVL.

J is TRBJ2-2 and V is TRBV7-2; the match to TRBD2 covers 7 bases. The CDR3 is made up of 16 amino acids. CDR1 and CDR2 from the germline V gene are SGHTA and FQGNSA. The V and J ends lost 5 bases and 4 bases, in that order; junction bases with no gene match: 10. CDR3 region: CASSPGLGRSTGELFF. DNA for the CDR3: TGTGCCAGCAGCCCAGGACTAGGACGGAGCACCGGGGAGCTGTTTTTT.

This clone was found a few times. V usage is TRBV25-1 and J usage is TRBJ2-7; weak D call: TRBD1 (6 bases). V lost 7 bases to trimming and J lost 3 bases, with 16 bases between them. Germline V gene lookup returns CDR1 MGHDK and CDR2 SYGVNS. The CDR3 is made up of 14 amino acids. The CDR3: CASTRTPQGYEQYF. The CDR3 DNA is TGTGCCAGCACCCGAACCCCACAGGGCTACGAGCAGTACTTC.

This clone was counted between two and nine times. In DNA form, the CDR3 reads TGTGCCAGCAGCCCGCGTTGGGGTGATTCACCCCTCCACTTT. Residues: CASSPRWGDSPLHF. The V call is TRBV11-2, the J call TRBJ1-6; D ambiguous. Germline CDR1 is SGHAT and CDR2 is FQNNGV. The ends were cut back, 5 bases at V and 8 bases at J, with 13 bases in the middle. This CDR3 has 14 amino acids. Full variable domain (remainder filled in from reference TRBV11-2 and TRBJ1-6): EAGVAQSPRYKIIEKRQSVAFWCNPISGHATLYWYQQILGQGPKLLIQFQNNGVVDDSQLPKDRFSAERLKGVDSTLKIQPAKLEDSAVYLCASSPRWGDSPLHFGNGTRLTVT.